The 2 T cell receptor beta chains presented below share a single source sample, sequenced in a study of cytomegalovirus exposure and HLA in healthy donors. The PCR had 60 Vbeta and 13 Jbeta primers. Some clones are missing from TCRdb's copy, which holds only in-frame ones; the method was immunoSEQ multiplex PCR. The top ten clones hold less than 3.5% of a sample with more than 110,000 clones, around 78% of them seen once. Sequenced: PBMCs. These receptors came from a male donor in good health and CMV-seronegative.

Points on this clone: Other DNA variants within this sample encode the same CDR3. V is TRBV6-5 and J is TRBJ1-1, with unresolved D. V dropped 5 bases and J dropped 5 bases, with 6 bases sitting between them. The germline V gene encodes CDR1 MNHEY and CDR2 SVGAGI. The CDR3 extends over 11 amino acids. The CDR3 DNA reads TGTGCCAGCAGTCGCGGGACTGAAGCTTTCTTT. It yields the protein CASSRGTEAFF.

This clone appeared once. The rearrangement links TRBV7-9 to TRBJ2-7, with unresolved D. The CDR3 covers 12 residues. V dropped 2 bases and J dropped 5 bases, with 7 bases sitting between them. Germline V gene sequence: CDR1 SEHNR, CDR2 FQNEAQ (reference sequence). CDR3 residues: CASSLIPNEQYF. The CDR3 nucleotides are TGTGCCAGCAGCTTAATCCCTAACGAGCAGTACTTC.